This T cell receptor (beta chain) was found in a study of molecular identifiers for immune sequencing clone quantification. TCRdb ran MiXCR on the PCR reads and lists one entry per CDR3 protein. The data hold around 82,000 distinct CDR3 sequences, with around 20% observed a single time. This clonotype was recorded at least ten times. Trimming cost V 5 bases and J 7 bases; bases outside gene matches: 5. This CDR3 region has 15 residues. The germline CDR1 and CDR2 sequences are MNHEY and SMNVEV (reference sequence). The TCR was taken from a human donor in good health. Some libraries in this study had Jurkat cell RNA spiked in. This chain links TRBV27 with TRBJ1-6; 10 positions agree with TRBD1. Sequencing used naive CD8+ T cells from blood, with Jurkat cell RNA spiked in. The subset: FACS-sorted CD8+CD4-CCR7+CD45RA+ naive T cells. In nucleotides, the CDR3 is TGTGCCAGCAGTCCGACAGGGGGCTTAAATTCACCCCTCCACTTT. Its protein is CASSPTGGLNSPLHF.